Listed below are T cell receptor beta chains from one sample, sequenced in a study of post-analysis software for immune sequencing data. TCRdb reprocessed the PCR reads via MiXCR and lists one record per CDR3 protein. In the table there are 650,000 to 850,000 distinct CDR3 sequences, 35% to 55% of which are singletons. The sequenced sample consisted of blood. The origin of the receptors is a girl aged 10 to 17 with multiple sclerosis. Both conserved end residues are part of each CDR3. Fields, in order: clone size, D gene, CDR3 length, J gene, V gene, CDR3 protein, CDR3 DNA. The D gene is left open where the match is weak. Some rows mark clone size as missing; the rest say once, few, many or name a class of expanded clone.

few,NA,16,TRBJ1-2,TRBV27,CASRDKYTDPILGYTF,TGTGCCAGCAGGGATAAATACACGGACCCCATCCTTGGCTACACCTTC
NA,TRBD1,16,TRBJ1-1,TRBV29-1,CSVESRDREDYGEAFF,TGCAGCGTTGAATCCCGGGACAGGGAAGATTATGGTGAAGCTTTCTTT
NA,NA,15,TRBJ2-1,TRBV6-1,CACSDSGTAYNEQFF,TGTGCCTGCAGTGACAGCGGGACAGCGTACAATGAGCAGTTCTTC
once,NA,14,TRBJ2-1,TRBV3-1,CASSQVVGSNEQFF,TGTGCCAGCAGCCAAGTGGTAGGCAGCAATGAGCAGTTCTTC
NA,NA,17,TRBJ2-1,TRBV20-1,CSARVRRDDSPYNEQFF,TGCAGTGCTAGAGTGCGGCGGGACGATAGCCCCTACAATGAGCAGTTCTTC
NA,TRBD1,17,TRBJ2-1,TRBV11-2,CASSSHSGQGAGNEQFF,TGTGCCAGCAGCTCCCACTCGGGACAGGGGGCGGGTAATGAGCAGTTCTTC
NA,TRBD1,14,TRBJ2-5,TRBV15,CATSTDRGRREQYF,TGTGCCACCAGCACGGACAGGGGGCGGCGAGAGCAGTACTTC
many,TRBD1,14,TRBJ1-6,TRBV7-2,CASSLGQGHSPLHF,TGTGCCAGCAGCTTAGGACAGGGGCATTCACCCCTCCACTTT
once,TRBD2,16,TRBJ2-3,TRBV27,CASSFWGSGSTDTQYF,TGTGCCAGCAGTTTTTGGGGTAGCGGGAGCACAGATACGCAGTATTTT
NA,NA,15,TRBJ2-4,TRBV29-1,CSGAVPKGSKNIQYF,TGCAGCGGTGCTGTCCCAAAGGGGAGCAAAAACATTCAGTACTTC
NA,NA,12,TRBJ2-7,TRBV20-1,CSASLLAYEQYF,TGCAGTGCTAGTCTTCTAGCGTACGAGCAGTACTTC
NA,TRBD2,16,TRBJ2-3,TRBV6-1,CASRGRVAGNPDTQYF,TGTGCCAGCAGAGGGAGGGTAGCGGGAAACCCAGATACGCAGTATTTT
few,TRBD2,14,TRBJ2-3,TRBV29-1,CSVKLAGGSDTQYF,TGCAGCGTCAAACTAGCGGGAGGCTCAGATACGCAGTATTTT
NA,NA,13,TRBJ1-2,TRBV5-6,CASSSRNRLGYTF,TGTGCCAGCAGCTCCAGGAACAGGCTAGGCTACACCTTC
NA,NA,15,TRBJ2-3,TRBV7-2,CASSLQGLHTDTQYF,TGTGCCAGCAGCTTACAGGGGCTCCACACAGATACGCAGTATTTT
NA,NA,16,TRBJ1-4,TRBV4-2,CASSQETGNPSEKLFF,TGTGCCAGCAGCCAGGAAACAGGGAATCCGTCTGAAAAACTGTTTTTT
NA,TRBD1,14,TRBJ2-1,TRBV6-1,CASSRGQKLDEQFF,TGTGCCAGCAGCCGGGGACAGAAGTTAGATGAGCAGTTCTTC
few,NA,15,TRBJ2-3,TRBV12-3/TRBV12-4,CASSKNNLASSRQYF,TGTGCCAGCAGCAAAAATAACCTAGCTAGCAGCAGGCAGTATTTT
NA,NA,11,TRBJ2-3,TRBV20-1,CSAYRTDTQYF,TGCAGTGCTTACCGCACAGATACGCAGTATTTT
NA,NA,14,TRBJ1-5,TRBV20-1,CSATPGQLNQPQHF,TGCAGTGCTACACCGGGACAACTCAATCAGCCCCAGCATTTT
NA,NA,16,TRBJ2-5,TRBV4-2,CASSQERGALEETQYF,TGTGCCAGCAGCCAAGAAAGGGGCGCCCTGGAGGAGACCCAGTACTTC
NA,NA,15,TRBJ2-5,TRBV12-3/TRBV12-4,CASSFWTDNQETQYF,TGTGCCAGCAGTTTCTGGACAGATAACCAAGAGACCCAGTACTTC
NA,TRBD1,16,TRBJ2-1,TRBV15,CATSRDLQQGYGEQFF,TGTGCCACCAGCAGAGATTTACAACAGGGGTATGGTGAGCAGTTCTTC
NA,NA,12,TRBJ2-4,TRBV12-3/TRBV12-4,CASSWTKDIQYF,TGTGCCAGCAGTTGGACAAAGGACATTCAGTACTTC
NA,TRBD2,17,TRBJ2-1,TRBV7-2,CASSWAHPGLARNEQFF,TGTGCCAGCAGCTGGGCCCACCCGGGACTAGCGAGGAATGAGCAGTTCTTC
once,NA,11,TRBJ1-5,TRBV6-1,CASGLSQPQHF,TGTGCCAGCGGCCTCAGTCAGCCCCAGCATTTT
NA,NA,15,TRBJ2-1,TRBV20-1,CSATGPQGYNGEQFF,TGCAGTGCTACCGGACCCCAGGGGTACAACGGTGAGCAGTTCTTC
NA,TRBD1,15,TRBJ2-3,TRBV5-1,CASSWTGELADTQYF,TGCGCCAGCAGCTGGACAGGGGAGTTAGCAGATACGCAGTATTTT
NA,TRBD2,14,TRBJ2-7,TRBV20-1,CSARSSGRGYEQYF,TGCAGTGCTAGGTCTAGCGGGAGGGGGTACGAGCAGTACTTC
once,NA,15,TRBJ2-3,TRBV4-1,CASSHEIAQPDTQYF,TGCGCCAGCAGCCACGAAATAGCGCAGCCAGATACGCAGTATTTT
NA,NA,12,TRBJ1-1,TRBV29-1,CSADTQNTEAFF,TGCAGCGCTGACACACAGAACACTGAAGCTTTCTTT
NA,NA,16,TRBJ2-7,TRBV5-1,CASSLWGLDSAYEQYF,TGCGCCAGCAGCTTATGGGGCTTAGATTCGGCCTACGAGCAGTACTTC
NA,TRBD1,15,TRBJ1-2,TRBV5-1,CASSPRTGPNYGYTF,TGCGCCAGCAGCCCACGGACAGGGCCAAACTATGGCTACACCTTC
few,TRBD1,18,TRBJ2-3,TRBV7-3,CASSLFTGTGIFTDTQYF,TGTGCCAGCAGCTTATTCACGGGGACAGGGATATTCACAGATACGCAGTATTTT
NA,NA,15,TRBJ1-5,TRBV7-8,CASSLYQGGSQPQHF,TGTGCCAGCAGCTTATACCAGGGCGGGAGTCAGCCCCAGCATTTT
few,NA,15,TRBJ2-1,TRBV27,CASSLDLTSYNEQFF,TGTGCCAGCAGTTTAGACCTAACCTCCTACAATGAGCAGTTCTTC
NA,NA,14,TRBJ1-6,TRBV4-1,CASSQGQLNSPLHF,TGCGCCAGCAGCCAAGGTCAGCTTAATTCACCCCTCCACTTT
NA,NA,15,TRBJ2-5,TRBV4-2,CASSQVEGFAETQYF,TGTGCCAGCAGCCAAGTAGAGGGGTTCGCAGAGACCCAGTACTTC
once,NA,13,TRBJ2-7,TRBV12-3/TRBV12-4,CASSFGVPWEQYF,TGTGCCAGCAGTTTTGGAGTACCCTGGGAGCAGTACTTC
NA,NA,16,TRBJ1-2,TRBV6-4,CASSDSRIEQRTGYTF,TGTGCCAGCAGTGACTCGAGGATAGAACAGAGGACTGGCTACACCTTC
many,TRBD1,14,TRBJ1-1,TRBV12-3/TRBV12-4,CASSLQGGGTEAFF,TGTGCCAGCAGCTTACAGGGGGGAGGCACTGAAGCTTTCTTT
NA,NA,16,TRBJ2-1,TRBV6-2/TRBV6-3,CASTEWAGTIYNEQFF,TGTGCCAGCACCGAATGGGCGGGGACGATATACAATGAGCAGTTCTTC
NA,NA,16,TRBJ2-3,TRBV7-3,CASSPRGDRISDTQYF,TGTGCCAGCAGCCCCCGGGGGGACAGAATCTCAGATACGCAGTATTTT
NA,TRBD1,18,TRBJ2-7,TRBV7-2,CASSLDHYGAGGSYEQYF,TGTGCCAGCAGCTTAGACCACTACGGGGCAGGGGGCTCCTACGAGCAGTACTTC
few,NA,15,TRBJ2-7,TRBV7-9,CASSLGPARGDEQYF,TGTGCCAGCAGCTTAGGACCAGCGAGGGGTGACGAGCAGTACTTC
NA,TRBD2,19,TRBJ2-1,TRBV7-2,CASSLSGTSGRLGRNEQFF,TGTGCCAGCAGCTTATCTGGGACTAGCGGGAGACTCGGGAGGAATGAGCAGTTCTTC
NA,NA,12,TRBJ1-2,TRBV12-3/TRBV12-4,CASSRTIRGYTF,TGTGCCAGCAGTCGGACCATACGCGGCTACACCTTC
NA,NA,15,TRBJ2-2,TRBV25-1,CASSEYVSGTGELFF,TGTGCCAGCAGTGAATACGTGTCAGGCACCGGGGAGCTGTTTTTT
NA,TRBD2,17,TRBJ2-3,TRBV13,CASSAPTSGRATDTQYF,TGTGCCAGCAGCGCCCCAACTAGCGGGAGAGCAACAGATACGCAGTATTTT
few,NA,15,TRBJ2-1,TRBV21-1,CASSKGLGGYNEQFF,TGTGCCAGCAGCAAGGGGCTGGGGGGGTACAATGAGCAGTTCTTC
NA,NA,15,TRBJ1-5,TRBV7-2,CASSLAAGEHQPQHF,TGTGCCAGCAGCTTAGCGGCCGGGGAACATCAGCCCCAGCATTTT